Reported below is one T cell receptor (beta chain). The clone's antigen remains unknown. Within one base of it there is no much larger clone, and no base qualities were kept. CDR3 length: 16 amino acids, cysteine to phenylalanine. Only the CDR3 region is kept as DNA, spanning 48 bases read in frame from base 1. V trim: 1 base; J trim: 6 bases; unmatched bases: 6. The germline V gene (reference sequence) supplies CDR1 LNHDA and CDR2 SQIVND. This record comes from a study of blood T cell repertoires in COVID-19 (dated by TCRdb to the early 2020s). Some background on the complete study: Collaborator samples came from the United States, Italy and Spain and covered acute and convalescent phases of COVID-19. The prospective study material was composed of cDNA or gDNA derived from T cells, B-cell-depleted T cells, or PBMCs. Subjects who had been exposed to COVID-19, were actively infected with it, or had recovered from it provided the deeply sampled blood TCRbeta repertoires that made up the dataset. The repertoires were released in a freely available public database meant as a resource for research on the immune response to SARS-CoV-2. Samples were obtained from the ongoing ImmuneRACE study (first 160 participants) and from approximately 1,200 subjects provided by 6 global collaborators. Nearly every sample came with metadata listing a de-identified subject ID, COVID-19 status, age in years and sex. Where available, HLA class I and class II types were taken from metadata supplied by the sample provider and were not determined by assay-based typing. What the study reported, not specific to this receptor: How much clinical and demographic metadata was included differed by source and by participant, and the metadata was provided uncurated.

The collaborating institutions used their own protocols to collect whole blood in K2EDTA tubes. For TCRbeta analysis, collaborators shipped samples as frozen whole blood, isolated PBMCs, or DNA extracted from either of those sample types. TCRbeta CDR3 regions were amplified from genomic DNA using the immunoSEQ Assay, a bias-controlled multiplex PCR. The authors processed their data as follows. The number of nucleated cells in each sample was estimated from the amplification of reference gene primers within the assay. To quantify the absolute abundance of each unique TCRbeta CDR3 rearrangement, sequence reads were collapsed and filtered. For each sample, productive Simpson clonality was calculated by taking the square root of Simpson's diversity index across productive rearrangements. The table comes from immuneACCESS by way of TCRdb, which keeps in-frame sequences with V and J called. Part of the clones is missing from these tables; in studies checked, under half for an unresolved V gene and the rest for unknown reasons. The DNA gave D and trimming, while V, J and clone size come from that table. Within this sample are 250,000 to 400,000 clones, with about nine tenths of them counted one time only. Jointly, the top ten make up 1% of the sample.

The clonotype originates from a man aged 45 to 65 with active or convalescent COVID-19. This receptor chain uses TRBV19 and TRBJ2-2, with 9 middle bases fitting TRBD2. Sequencing used peripheral blood. The CDR3 sequence is CASSIVGGRAPGELFF. The DNA is TGTGCCAGTAGTATAGTCGGCGGGAGGGCCCCCGGGGAGCTGTTTTTT.